This T cell receptor beta chain was observed in a study of cytomegalovirus exposure and HLA in healthy donors (dated by TCRdb to 2016 to 2017). Background for the entire study: According to an earlier analysis of a few hundred of the donors, about 179 million T cells yielded roughly 110 million unique TCR beta sequences and 276 Gb of sequence data. Roughly 300 gigabases of sequencing data and approximately 85 million unique TCR sequences were included in an early release covering 500 to 750 HLA-typed donors. Among the roughly 370 genotyped donors, under 90% belonged to the genetic ancestry cluster associated with self-reported Caucasian donors. The study was designed to test whether signatures of past pathogen exposure could be identified by cataloging public T cell receptors. The study used immunosequencing to profile the T cell repertoires of more than 650 subjects and linked those repertoires to cytomegalovirus serostatus. In addition to the first cohort of roughly 670 subjects, a separate validation cohort of over 90 different subjects was used. High-throughput TCR immunosequencing, statistical association of individual TCRs with disease status, and machine learning were combined to predict cytomegalovirus infection status. A later analysis re-examined previously published TCR beta repertoires from about 700 donors and added high-resolution HLA genotyping to investigate patterns of TCR occurrence. In the later analysis, no new phenotypic data were used to find candidate immune exposures; instead, reliance was placed on TCR beta sequences and their occurrence across donors. An earlier analysis of roughly 600 of the donors used high-throughput TCR beta sequencing to judge whether each TCR beta V gene segment behaved as functional or pseudogenic. Donor age, sex, ethnicity and CMV serostatus were compiled together with the repertoire data. Genome-wide SNP genotypes for about 55% of the roughly 670 donors were used in a later genetic analysis, which treated that subset as a discovery cohort. Every discovery cohort repertoire had been produced on one sequencing platform. HLA typing covered class I and class II loci at four-digit resolution. Typing coverage varied by locus: roughly 629-640 donors for A, B, C, DRB1 and DQB1; about 520 for DQA1; more than 600 for DPA1; under 490 for DPB1. Because of strong linkage in the cohort, roughly five DR-DQ haplotypes were treated as single units for association and clustering. Among a few hundred genotyped donors of the cohort, an average of about 240,000 unique TCR beta nucleotide sequences were sequenced per donor, around a sixth of them non-productive. What the study reported, not specific to this receptor: Some IMGT-functional V segments, including TRBV6-2 and TRBV6-3, could not be told apart with the 87-base-pair reads, so those segments were excluded. A few of the identified cytomegalovirus-associated TCR beta chains were confirmed in vitro to be specific for cytomegalovirus antigens. The authors suggested that the approach could potentially be generalized to other disease states and immunological phenotypes. The study listed approximately 160 TCR beta chains as associated with cytomegalovirus. According to a later analysis, most CMV-associated TCR beta chains appeared to be HLA-restricted, and the HLA associations seemed to be driven largely by CMV exposure. A group of highly shared sequence variants was considered likely to be a technical artifact of the sequencing pipeline. This cohort had only TCR beta chains sequenced, and the lack of alpha or paired-chain data limited which features could be detected. A further reported finding was that TCR beta sequences accurately predicted the HLA-A and HLA-B alleles for most subjects in the first cohort. A later analysis reported that several top co-occurrence clusters appeared linked to parvovirus B19, influenza, CMV and Epstein-Barr virus. Most TCR sequences were seen in very few donors, while some public TCRs were found in many individuals. An earlier analysis of roughly 570 of the donors showed that most TCR beta V segments appeared in productive rearrangements either about 87% or about 30% of the time, which broadly matched IMGT annotations. Because counts were too low, 15 to 20 rarely observed V segments, including chromosome 9 orphons, were excluded from the earlier analysis of a few hundred of the donors. In a later genetic analysis, a missense DCLRE1C variant was associated with V-gene and J-gene trimming of TCR beta chains, and the association was replicated in an independent cohort. Because some donors lacked HLA typing at each locus, the association tests relied only on the typed subset. In a later analysis, the rate of TCR association differed among HLA loci, with DRB1 alleles having the most associated TCRs and HLA-C alleles having the fewest. For the cohort, immune exposure information was limited to CMV serostatus. In a later analysis, HLA-associated TCR beta chains were found to be more clonally expanded and to have lower generation probabilities than equally common non-associated chains. Linkage disequilibrium might explain the correlated functional status among segregating V segments, but an unknown experimental factor could not be excluded. Cytomegalovirus status was reported to be diagnosed by the classifier with high specificity and sensitivity in both the original and validation cohorts. The presence/absence analyses assumed that sequencing depth was roughly uniform across donors, and that assumption may not be true. In a later genetic analysis, fewer N-insertions in productive TCRs were reported among donors in an Asian-associated ancestry cluster than the roughly 700-donor mean. At a false discovery rate of 0.05, a later analysis linked about 17,000 TCR beta sequences to specific HLA alleles. When HLA alleles, especially DR and DQ, strongly co-occurred, TCR associations were difficult to assign to individual alleles.

V and J are trimmed by 3 bases and 1 base, and the gene matches miss 4 bases of the junction. CDR1 SGHAT and CDR2 FQNNGV were looked up in the germline V gene. Measured from the cysteine to the phenylalanine, the CDR3 is 15 residues long. Kept here is only the CDR3 DNA, which spans 45 bases and is read in frame from base 1. In total, roughly 710 healthy bone marrow donors made up the cohort. All cohort members were sampled while nominally healthy, although unrecorded immune exposures were likely present. The donor tested CMV seropositive, placing the donor among the approximately 290 seropositive members of the cohort. Every donor gave a peripheral blood sample, and the peripheral blood mononuclear cells from that sample were used for TCR beta sequencing. The Qiagen DNeasy Blood Extraction Kit was used to extract genomic DNA from the blood cell samples. The library was generated by the immunoSEQ multiplex PCR assay. The multiplex PCR relied on a mix of 60 forward primers for TCR Vbeta segments and 13 reverse primers for TCR Jbeta segments. The CDR3 region of rearranged TCR beta genes was amplified from genomic DNA with a multiplex PCR assay. Amplified TCR beta libraries were sequenced as 87-base-pair reads on the Illumina HiSeq System. The authors' analysis ran thus. A later analysis counted tens of millions of unique TCR beta chains across the roughly 700 repertoires, and approximately 11 million of these chains were shared by at least two donors. To remove PCR and sequencing errors, raw reads were error-corrected and collapsed into unique sequences using a nearest-neighbor algorithm that merged closely related sequences. V, D and J gene segments were assigned by aligning CDR3 sequences to IMGT reference sequences. Each retained sequence needed at least a six-nucleotide match to both a V gene segment and a J gene segment. A rearrangement counted as productive if the CDR3 had no stop codons and remained in frame with V and J, and every other rearrangement counted as non-productive. CDR3 was defined according to IMGT convention as the region running from the second conserved V-encoded cysteine to the conserved J-encoded phenylalanine. In an earlier analysis of some 550 of the donors, sequences lacking an unambiguous match to a single V gene segment were excluded. In an earlier analysis of about 590 of the donors, a V segment was called functional when productive rearrangements were above 56.7%, and segregating when the standard deviation between donors exceeded 5%. A statistical classification framework was built to diagnose cytomegalovirus status from the catalog of TCR beta chain sequences. In a later analysis, V and J genes were assigned by comparing TCR nucleotide sequences against IMGT/GENE-DB human TR gene sequences. Using the TCRdist pipeline, a later analysis assigned CDR3 sequences along with most-parsimonious VDJ recombination scenarios. A later analysis defined each TCR beta chain by its CDR3 amino acid sequence plus V-gene family, and excluded reads lacking a unique V-gene family. As a way to deal with suspected cross-contamination and a sequencing artifact, a later analysis dropped roughly 620 nucleotide sequences that were highly shared and had low generation probability. A later analysis calculated a clonal expansion index for each public chain from normalized within-repertoire ranks of inferred template counts. In a later analysis, generation probabilities were computed using a VDJ recombination model fitted to out-of-frame rearrangements, and the results were checked against IGoR. A later analysis scored TCR-TCR, TCR-HLA and TCR-CMV co-occurrence with hypergeometric tests, applying a repertoire-size bias correction to TCR pairs. A later analysis estimated false discovery rates by permuting HLA or CMV assignments 20 times. In a later analysis, co-occurring TCRs were grouped using DBSCAN, with TCRdist sequence similarity added in when clustering inside HLA-allele-positive subsets. Repertoires with fewer than 30,000 or more than 120,000 public chains, plus five repertoires with anomalous nucleotide sharing, were excluded from co-occurrence clustering. Imported from immuneACCESS, the table was reduced by TCRdb to in-frame sequences with V and J called. These copies leave out some clones; in studies compared against another copy, an unresolved V gene accounts for under half, and the cause of the remainder is not known. V and J calls and clone size are those listed in that table; D and trimming were worked out from the DNA. The table for this sample lists hundreds of thousands of clones; 82% of them were counted only once. Of the sample, 5.5% to 7.5% falls within the top ten clones.

On this clone itself: Its antigen is currently not known. There are no base qualities to consult, and no much larger clone falls within one base.

This chain is built from TRBV11-2 and TRBJ2-3, with TRBD2 identical over 7 junction bases. The sequenced sample was PBMCs. The sequence was obtained from a man between 40 and 49 years old in good health and CMV-seropositive. The nucleotides are TGTGCCAGCAGCTTTGAGGGAGGGGGCACAGATACGCAGTATTTT. The resulting protein is CASSFEGGGTDTQYF.